The 16 T cell receptor beta chains given below trace back to one sample, sequenced in a study of blood T cell repertoires in COVID-19. TCRdb's copy holds only in-frame clones and misses some; the assay was immunoSEQ multiplex PCR. The table shows around 75,000 clones, with about four fifths occurring only once. Sequences were obtained from peripheral blood. These receptors originate from an elderly woman with active or convalescent COVID-19.

In its sample, this clone was seen a few times. The V gene is TRBV3-1 (or the pseudogene TRBV3-2), the J gene TRBJ2-7, with 10 positions matching TRBD1. The CDR3 totals 15 residues. J gave up 3 bases and V 4 bases, and 6 bases lay outside the gene matches. The germline CDR1 and CDR2 sequences are LGHDT and YNNKEL (reference sequence). This chain's CDR3 is CASSPGTGASYEQYF. CDR3 bases: TGTGCCAGCAGCCCGGGGACAGGGGCGAGCTACGAGCAGTACTTC.

The rearrangement links TRBV5-1 to TRBJ1-4, with unresolved D. This CDR3 region has 15 residues. Germline V gives CDR1 SGHRS, CDR2 YFSETQ. V dropped 0 bases and J dropped 4 bases, with 10 bases sitting between them. Here the CDR3 reads CASSLAHENNEKLFF. CDR3 nucleotide sequence: TGCGCCAGCAGCTTGGCCCACGAGAATAATGAAAAACTGTTTTTT.

J is TRBJ1-4 and V is TRBV6-2 or TRBV6-3; D unclear. The CDR3 spans 14 residues. Germline CDR1 reads MNHEY; CDR2 reads SVGEGT. Trimming stripped 4 bases from V and 5 bases from J, with 11 bases between. CDR3 residues: CASSSRTGNEKLFF. DNA of the CDR3: TGTGCCAGCAGTTCCCGGACGGGAAATGAAAAACTGTTTTTT.

The chain combines TRBV19 with TRBJ1-2, with no clear D. Per germline, CDR1 LNHDA and CDR2 SQIVND (reference sequence). The CDR3 runs 15 residues. V dropped 7 bases and J dropped 5 bases, with 20 bases sitting between them. The CDR3 protein is CASKLWEAAVYGYTF. The CDR3 DNA sequence: TGTGCCAGTAAACTTTGGGAGGCCGCAGTATATGGCTACACCTTC.

This chain connects TRBV18 to TRBJ1-1; D is perhaps TRBD1 (5 bases). Germline loops: CDR1 KGHSH, CDR2 LQKENI. The CDR3 totals 16 residues. V lost 2 bases and J 1 base, leaving 14 bases between the germline ends. The CDR3 DNA follows: TGTGCCAGCTCACCAGGACACGTCGGGCGGAACACTGAAGCTTTCTTT. Its protein is CASSPGHVGRNTEAFF.

V usage is TRBV27 and J usage is TRBJ2-3, with a weak D call TRBD2 (7 bases). The length of the CDR3 is 16 residues. The V and J ends lost 1 base and 1 base respectively, with 12 bases between them. The germline CDR1 and CDR2 sequences are MNHEY and SMNVEV (reference sequence). The CDR3 DNA reads TGTGCCAGCAGTTTATTCAGAGGGGGGGGCACAGATACGCAGTATTTT. Translating gives CASSLFRGGGTDTQYF.

The rearrangement uses TRBV2 and TRBJ1-1; TRBD1 is a possible D gene (5 bases). Looked up from germline, CDR1 is SNHLY and CDR2 is FYNNEI. The CDR3 spans 13 residues. V was clipped by 6 bases and J by 0 bases, with 8 bases between them. The CDR3: CASSKTVNTEAFF. The CDR3 coding sequence is TGTGCCAGCAGCAAGACAGTGAACACTGAAGCTTTCTTT.

The chain is built from TRBV28 and TRBJ2-5; 9 bases map to TRBD1. Germline CDR1 reads MDHEN; CDR2 reads SYDVKM. V was clipped by 6 bases and J by 6 bases; unmatched bases: 11. The length of the CDR3 is 15 residues. DNA for the CDR3: TGTGCCAGCAGCTTCCGATGGGGACAGGGAAAGACCCAGTACTTC. Translation: CASSFRWGQGKTQYF.

This clone was recorded once. This chain joins TRBV4-3 and TRBJ2-1; D might be TRBD1 (5 bases). CDR1 and CDR2 (germline): LGHNA, YSLEER. Trimming took 4 bases from V and 9 from J, leaving 10 bases between them. The CDR3 is made up of 12 amino acids. In nucleotides, the CDR3 is TGCGCCAGCAGCCCAGGGTGGGGTGAGCAGTTCTTC. As protein: CASSPGWGEQFF.

DNA for the CDR3: TGTGCCAGTAGTATCAATAACTTCGGACAGGGGGCGTTCGGCTATGGCTACACCTTC. Translation gives CASSINNFGQGAFGYGYTF. The genes are TRBV19 and TRBJ1-2; 11 nucleotides match TRBD1. V lost 3 bases and J lost 4; bases outside the gene matches: 16. This CDR3 is 19 amino acids long. Germline V CDR1 and CDR2: LNHDA, SQIVND (reference sequence).

This clone was detected only a few times. The chain employs TRBV6-2 or TRBV6-3 and TRBJ1-5, with D perhaps TRBD1 (6 bases). The CDR3 is 17 amino acids. From germline, CDR1 is MNHEY and CDR2 SVGEGT. Deletions cut 6 bases from V and 3 bases from J, with 21 bases between. The DNA for the CDR3 is TGTGCCAGCAGCCTTCCCCCGGGACACGTATTCAATCAGCCCCAGCATTTT. Amino acids: CASSLPPGHVFNQPQHF.

This rearrangement joins TRBV5-4 to TRBJ2-3, with D perhaps matching TRBD2 (5 bases). The CDR3 sequence is 14 residues long. CDR1 and CDR2 (germline): SGHNT, YYREEE (reference sequence). Trimming left V 3 bases short and J 4 bases short, with 12 bases between. For the CDR3, the DNA is TGTGCCAGCAGCTCTGTGTCCGGGGCAGATACGCAGTATTTT. Protein sequence: CASSSVSGADTQYF.

CDR3 in DNA: TGTGCCAGCAGCCAAAGGACAGGGGGCCGAGAGACCCAGTACTTC. Translation gives CASSQRTGGRETQYF. The chain combines TRBV5-8 with TRBJ2-5; 11 nucleotides line up with TRBD1. The CDR3 is 15 amino acids. CDR1 is SGHTS and CDR2 is YDEGEE in the germline V gene. The trim removed 4 bases at V and 4 bases at J, leaving 6 bases unmatched.

V is TRBV5-1 and J is TRBJ2-7; D possibly corresponds to TRBD1 (5 bases). The germline CDR1 and CDR2 sequences are SGHRS and YFSETQ. This CDR3 is 12 amino acids long. Between the trimmed V and J ends, which lost 0 bases and 5 bases, there was a span of 6 bases. CDR3 DNA sequence: TGCGCCAGCAGCTTGGTAGGGGACGAGCAGTACTTC. The encoded protein is CASSLVGDEQYF.

This chain joins TRBV28 and TRBJ2-7; 9 bases agree with TRBD1. The V and J ends lost 4 bases and 9 bases, in that order; junction bases with no gene match: 7. Germline V gene lookup returns CDR1 MDHEN and CDR2 SYDVKM. The CDR3 length is 13 residues. CDR3 region: CASSSGTGWVQYF. DNA for the CDR3: TGTGCCAGCAGTTCCGGGACAGGGTGGGTGCAGTACTTC.

This chain links TRBV19 with TRBJ2-5, with D possibly matching TRBD2 (5 bases). Trimming stripped 5 bases from V and 2 bases from J, with 12 bases between. Germline V gene sequence: CDR1 LNHDA, CDR2 SQIVND (reference sequence). The CDR3 sequence is 14 residues long. CDR3 bases: TGTGCCAGTAGTTTTCCCCAGCGGCAAGAGACCCAGTACTTC. This encodes CASSFPQRQETQYF. Full variable domain (outside the CDR3, taken from reference TRBV19 and TRBJ2-5): DGGITQSPKYLFRKEGQNVTLSCEQNLNHDAMYWYRQDPGQGLRLIYYSQIVNDFQKGDIAEGYSVSREKKESFPLTVTSAQKNPTAFYLCASSFPQRQETQYFGPGTRLLVL.